The entry that follows covers one TCR beta chain sequence. Antigen: not known. The CDR3 has 19 residues. CDR1 is SGHNT and CDR2 is YYREEE in the germline V gene (reference sequence). V shed 3 bases and J 2 bases; nucleotides not matched to a gene: 15. The sample belongs to a study of T cell responses to AZD1222 COVID-19 vaccine. Study findings and constraints: Sampling that yielded the repertoires occurred only after the peak T cell response.

Generated by immunoSEQ multiplex PCR, the TCRdb table keeps only in-frame clones and is missing some. The repertoire consists of 250,000 or so clones, with roughly 93% occurring once and the leading ten covering about 0.5%. This chain links TRBV5-4 with TRBJ2-2; TRBD2 matches 8 bases. The starting material was peripheral blood, obtained on day 0 of AZD1222 vaccination. This clonotype was obtained from an adult in good health. DNA for the CDR3: TGTGCCAGCAGCTCTCCGGGAAGCGGGAGTACAATTAACACCGGGGAGCTGTTTTTT. Its protein is CASSSPGSGSTINTGELFF.